This entry concerns a single T cell receptor (beta chain). This clone's antigen is unknown. Base qualities are not provided; no much larger clone lies one nucleotide away. Each collaborating institution followed its own protocols to collect whole blood in K2EDTA tubes. For TCRbeta analysis, collaborators shipped samples as frozen whole blood, isolated PBMCs, or DNA extracted from either of those sample types. The immunoSEQ Assay, a bias-controlled multiplex PCR, was used to amplify TCRbeta CDR3 regions from genomic DNA. The authors' pipeline ran thus. Within the assay, amplification of reference gene primers was used to estimate how many nucleated cells each sample contained. Sequence reads were collapsed and filtered to measure the absolute abundance of every unique TCRbeta CDR3 rearrangement. For each sample, productive Simpson clonality was calculated by taking the square root of Simpson's diversity index across productive rearrangements. The clones in this table, taken by TCRdb from immuneACCESS, are in-frame only. Not every clone is retained; where verified, under half of the shortfall comes from an unresolved V gene, and the cause of the rest is unknown. V, J and clone size are those of that table, while D and trimming were read from the DNA. This sample has approximately 180,000 clones in its table, and more than 70% of those were observed once. About 2.7% of the sample goes to the ten largest clones.

The record originates from a study of blood T cell repertoires in COVID-19 (dated by TCRdb to 2018 to 2020). Context from the whole study: Samples from collaborators originated in the United States, Italy and Spain and spanned both the acute and convalescent phases of COVID-19. The material from the prospective study consisted of cDNA or gDNA derived from T cells, B-cell-depleted T cells, or PBMCs. Nearly every sample came with metadata listing a de-identified subject ID, COVID-19 status, age in years and sex. HLA class I and class II types, where available, came from metadata supplied by the sample provider rather than from assay-based typing. The samples were drawn from the first 160 participants of the ongoing ImmuneRACE study and from about 1,200 subjects provided by 6 global collaborators. Subjects who had been exposed to COVID-19, were actively infected with it, or had recovered from it provided the deeply sampled blood TCRbeta repertoires that made up the dataset. The repertoires were released in a freely available public database meant as a resource for research on the immune response to SARS-CoV-2. Overall study outcomes, separate from this receptor: How much clinical and demographic metadata was included differed by source and by participant, and the metadata was provided uncurated.

Taken from the germline V gene, the CDR1 and CDR2 loops are SGHVS and FNYEAQ. Relative to germline, V is 1 base shorter and J is 0 bases shorter, with 3 bases between their ends. The CDR3, cysteine through phenylalanine, is 13 amino acids long. The CDR3 DNA has 39 bases and is translated from base 1. The clonotype was recovered from a man aged 35-49 years with active or convalescent COVID-19. The V and J genes are TRBV7-6 and TRBJ1-1; the D segment cannot be called with confidence. Sequencing input: peripheral blood. The CDR3 has the sequence CASSLVMNTEAFF. The DNA reads TGTGCCAGCAGCTTAGTCATGAACACTGAAGCTTTCTTT. With all but the CDR3 taken from the reference TRBV7-6 and TRBJ1-1 genes, the full variable domain is: GAGVSQSPRYKVTKRGQDVALRCDPISGHVSLYWYRQALGQGPEFLTYFNYEAQQDKSGLPNDRFSAERPEGSISTLTIQRTEQRDSAMYRCASSLVMNTEAFFGQGTRLTVV.